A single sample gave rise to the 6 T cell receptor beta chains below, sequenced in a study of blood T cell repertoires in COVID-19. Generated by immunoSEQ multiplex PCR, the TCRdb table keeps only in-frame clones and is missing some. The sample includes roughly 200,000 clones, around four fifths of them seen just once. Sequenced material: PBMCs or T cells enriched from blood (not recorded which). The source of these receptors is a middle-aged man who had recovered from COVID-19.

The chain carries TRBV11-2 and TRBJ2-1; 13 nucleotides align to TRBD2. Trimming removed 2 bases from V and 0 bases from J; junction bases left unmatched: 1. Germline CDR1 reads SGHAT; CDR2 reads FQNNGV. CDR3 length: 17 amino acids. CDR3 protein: CASSLWTSGGSYNEQFF. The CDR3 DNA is TGTGCCAGCAGCTTATGGACTAGCGGGGGCTCCTACAATGAGCAGTTCTTC.

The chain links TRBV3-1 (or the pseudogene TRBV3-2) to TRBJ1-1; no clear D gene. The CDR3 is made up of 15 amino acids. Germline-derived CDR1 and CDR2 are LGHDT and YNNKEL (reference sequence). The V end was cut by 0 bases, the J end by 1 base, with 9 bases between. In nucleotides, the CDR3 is TGTGCCAGCAGCCAAGAGCGATTCGGGAACACTGAAGCTTTCTTT. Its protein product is CASSQERFGNTEAFF.

CDR3 in DNA: TGTGCCAGCAGCCGACTCCTCACAGATACGCAGTATTTT. Residues: CASSRLLTDTQYF. The chain couples TRBV11-3 to TRBJ2-3; D call uncertain. Germline lookup yields CDR1 SGHNT and CDR2 YENEEA. The CDR3 contains 13 residues. With 5 bases removed from V and 2 bases from J, the gap between germline ends came to 8 bases.

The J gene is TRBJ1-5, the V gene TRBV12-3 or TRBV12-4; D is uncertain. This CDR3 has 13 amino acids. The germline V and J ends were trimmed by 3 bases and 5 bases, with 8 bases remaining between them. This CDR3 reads CASSFAGDQPQHF. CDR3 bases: TGTGCCAGCAGTTTTGCCGGGGATCAGCCCCAGCATTTT.

The CDR3 reads CASSPQISGANVLTF. The CDR3 DNA reads TGCGCCAGCAGCCCGCAGATCTCTGGGGCCAACGTCCTGACTTTC. The V gene is TRBV4-3, the J gene TRBJ2-6; D gene unclear. This CDR3 is 15 amino acids long. The V gene lost 4 bases and the J gene lost 0 bases, with 7 bases spanning the gap. Looked up from germline, CDR1 is LGHNA and CDR2 is YSLEER.

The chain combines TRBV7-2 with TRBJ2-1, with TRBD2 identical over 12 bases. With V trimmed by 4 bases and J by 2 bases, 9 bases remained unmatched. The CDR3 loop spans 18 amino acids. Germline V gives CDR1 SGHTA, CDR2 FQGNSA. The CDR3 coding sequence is TGTGCCAGCAGCTCTAGGACTAGCGGGATCCCACCCTACAATGAGCAGTTCTTC. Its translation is CASSSRTSGIPPYNEQFF.